This entry lists 11 T cell receptor beta chains sequenced from one sample in a study of blood T cell repertoires in COVID-19. Profiled with immunoSEQ multiplex PCR; TCRdb holds only in-frame clones, not every one. The data hold about 150,000 clones, with about 86% observed a single time. Sample: peripheral blood. These TCRs come from a man between 65 and 80 years old with acute or convalescent COVID-19.

Only one count was recorded for this clone. The rearrangement uses TRBV18 and TRBJ1-5; the D gene is possibly TRBD1 (5 bases). Germline V gives CDR1 KGHSH, CDR2 LQKENI. The V end lost 5 bases, the J end lost 3 bases, and 11 bases lay between the germline ends. The CDR3 is 14 amino acids. CDR3 DNA sequence: TGTGCCAGCTCATGGCAGGACACCAATCAGCCCCAGCATTTT. It specifies CASSWQDTNQPQHF.

This clone was observed a few times. This chain uses TRBV9 with TRBJ2-3; TRBD1 agrees at 7 bases. The CDR3 extends over 16 amino acids. V gave up 4 bases and J gave up 4 bases; unmatched junction bases: 12. CDR1 is SGDLS, CDR2 YYNGEE, per germline. The CDR3 is CASSKRTGEGSDTQYF. The CDR3, as DNA: TGTGCCAGCAGCAAACGGACAGGAGAAGGATCAGATACGCAGTATTTT.

The genes are TRBV19 and TRBJ2-3, with D perhaps matching TRBD2 (5 bases). The CDR3 contains 15 residues. CDR1 LNHDA and CDR2 SQIVND come from the germline V gene (reference sequence). Between the trimmed V and J ends, which lost 7 bases and 2 bases, there was a span of 16 bases. In nucleotides, the CDR3 is TGTGCCAGTAAGAAGACCCGGGGTTTCACAGATACGCAGTATTTT. The encoded protein is CASKKTRGFTDTQYF.

The V gene is TRBV7-3, the J gene TRBJ2-2; D is uncertain. The CDR3 spans 14 residues. V was clipped by 10 bases and J by 5 bases, with 17 bases between them. The germline gives CDR1 SGHTA, CDR2 FQGTGA. DNA for the CDR3: TGTGCCACCACCCCCCGGGTTTTTACCGGGGAGCTGTTTTTT. Its translation is CATTPRVFTGELFF.

The chain joins TRBV19 to TRBJ1-5; D gene ambiguous. Germline V gene lookup returns CDR1 LNHDA and CDR2 SQIVND (reference sequence). The length of the CDR3 is 14 residues. V lost 1 base and J 11 bases, leaving 15 bases between the germline ends. The DNA for the CDR3 is TGTGCCAGTAGTATAGCATCGGATGCCGGGGCCCAGCATTTT. Its protein product is CASSIASDAGAQHF.

J is TRBJ2-2 and V is TRBV2; TRBD2 might be the D (6 bases). V gave up 3 bases and J gave up 1 base, with 12 bases separating them. This CDR3 comprises 16 residues. In germline, CDR1 is SNHLY, CDR2 FYNNEI. The CDR3 nucleotides are TGTGCCAGCAGTGAGGTAGGACTACAGAACACCGGGGAGCTGTTTTTT. It specifies CASSEVGLQNTGELFF.

The chain recombines TRBV19 with TRBJ2-7; 9 nucleotides match TRBD1. Germline-derived CDR1 and CDR2 are LNHDA and SQIVND (reference sequence). The CDR3 spans 15 residues. V trimming: 5 bases; J trimming: 4 bases; junction bases outside the gene matches: 9. DNA of the CDR3: TGTGCCAGTAGTCGACGGACAGGGGATGGGTACGAGCAGTACTTC. The encoded protein is CASSRRTGDGYEQYF.

A few counts support this clone. The chain has TRBV6-5 and TRBJ2-1, with 9 bases aligning to TRBD2. The CDR3 has 14 amino acids. J gave up 8 bases and V 6 bases, and 8 bases lay outside the gene matches. Looked up from germline, CDR1 is MNHEY and CDR2 is SVGAGI. CDR3 nucleotides: TGTGCCAGCAGCCCCGGGACTAGCCGGTATGAGCAGTTCTTC. Translation: CASSPGTSRYEQFF.

This chain joins TRBV5-3 and TRBJ2-7, with D perhaps TRBD1 (6 bases). TRBV5-3 is marked as an open reading frame, function uncertain. CDR3 size: 14 residues. The ends were cut back, 0 bases at V and 2 bases at J, with 9 bases in the middle. CDR3 in amino acids: CARSLGGHPYEQYF. The CDR3 DNA reads TGTGCCAGAAGCTTGGGGGGACACCCCTACGAGCAGTACTTC.

The chain has TRBV7-3 and TRBJ2-3; 9 bases line up with TRBD2. The CDR3 consists of 15 residues. Germline V gives CDR1 SGHTA, CDR2 FQGTGA. J gave up 4 bases and V 1 base, and 3 bases lay outside the gene matches. Here the CDR3 reads CASSLSGRASDTQYF. The CDR3 DNA is TGTGCCAGCAGCTTAAGCGGGAGGGCCTCAGATACGCAGTATTTT.

This sequence joins TRBV19 and TRBJ2-7; 7 bases agree with TRBD1. J lost 3 bases, V lost 3 bases, and 5 bases had no gene match. The CDR3 has 14 amino acids. Per the germline V gene, CDR1 is LNHDA and CDR2 is SQIVND (reference sequence). Here the CDR3 reads CASSMLPGGYEQYF. Here the CDR3 DNA reads TGTGCCAGTAGTATGCTCCCAGGGGGCTACGAGCAGTACTTC.